A single T cell receptor beta chain is shown here with its context. The data belong to a study of Ad26.COV2.S vaccination and SARS-CoV-2 variants. Treatment described: roughly 18 received Ad26.COV2.S at low or high dose, single or two shots; about 5 received placebo; per-sample allocation not given. Sampling took place 63 days after the first vaccine or placebo injection. Assay used: immunoSEQ multiplex PCR; TCRdb lists only in-frame clones, some missing. There are hundreds of thousands of clones in the sample; 88% occur only once, and 6.4% lies in the top ten. The CDR3 length is 15 residues. Germline CDR1 KGHSH, CDR2 LQKENI. The V and J ends lost 6 bases and 7 bases, in that order; junction bases with no gene match: 7.

This TCR was recovered from a person aged 18-65 years who received the Ad26.COV2.S COVID-19 vaccine or a placebo. Here the sequenced sample was peripheral blood, taken in a trial of Ad26.COV2.S vaccine versus placebo. The chain links TRBV18 to TRBJ2-2, with TRBD1 matching over 11 bases. This CDR3 is CASSPDRGQVGELFF. CDR3 coding DNA: TGTGCCAGCTCGCCGGACAGGGGGCAGGTCGGGGAGCTGTTTTTT.